This is a list of T cell receptor beta chains from one sample in a study of OX40 agonist ivuxolimab in advanced cancers. Only in-frame clones appear in the TCRdb table, and some are missing; sequencing was by immunoSEQ multiplex PCR. Here the sample spans tens of thousands of clones, around 90% being singletons. The sample consisted of CD4+ or CD8+ T cells sorted from blood, taken in a trial of the OX40 agonist ivuxolimab. Every receptor here comes from an adult with an advanced solid tumor such as melanoma, head and neck, liver or kidney cancer. Both conserved end residues are part of each CDR3. The order of the fields is J gene, clone size, V gene, D gene, CDR3 protein, CDR3 DNA. The D gene is left open where the match is weak. Expanded clones are given a class, and other clones once, few, many or no size at all.

>TRBJ2-2|NA|TRBV5-4|TRBD2
CASSPTSGVTGELFF
TGTGCCAGCAGTCCTACTAGCGGGGTTACCGGGGAGCTGTTTTTT
>TRBJ2-7|NA|TRBV18|TRBD2
CASSPGLAGSYEQYF
TGTGCCAGCTCACCAGGACTAGCGGGCAGCTACGAGCAGTACTTC
>TRBJ2-7|NA|TRBV5-5|TRBD2
CASSLSGGSPYEQYF
TGTGCCAGCAGCCTCTCCGGGGGGAGTCCCTACGAGCAGTACTTC
>TRBJ1-4|NA|TRBV4-2|NA
CASSQGLGNEKLFF
TGTGCCAGCAGCCAAGGGCTAGGTAATGAAAAACTGTTTTTT
>TRBJ2-7|NA|TRBV6-5|NA
CASSRLVAYEQYF
TGTGCCAGCAGTAGACTAGTAGCCTACGAGCAGTACTTC
>TRBJ2-2|NA|TRBV28|TRBD1
CASTDHPGQVNTGELFF
TGTGCCAGCACCGATCACCCGGGACAGGTGAACACCGGGGAGCTGTTTTTT
>TRBJ2-5|NA|TRBV5-1|NA
CASSLASFLETQYF
TGCGCCAGCAGCTTGGCCTCATTCCTGGAGACCCAGTACTTC
>TRBJ2-7|NA|TRBV2|NA
CASRDSPYEQYF
TGTGCCAGCCGGGACTCACCCTACGAGCAGTACTTC
>TRBJ2-7|NA|TRBV6-6|NA
CASSSVSNEQYF
TGTGCCAGCAGTTCTGTCTCGAACGAGCAGTACTTC
>TRBJ2-1|NA|TRBV9|TRBD2
CASSVTSGGARSYNEQFF
TGTGCCAGCAGCGTAACTAGCGGGGGTGCGCGCTCCTACAATGAGCAGTTCTTC
>TRBJ1-1|NA|TRBV5-1|NA
CASSLVPGSTEAFF
TGCGCCAGCAGCTTGGTTCCAGGGTCCACTGAAGCTTTCTTT
>TRBJ1-2|NA|TRBV5-5|NA
CASSLGADGYTF
TGTGCCAGCAGCTTGGGAGCGGATGGCTACACCTTC
>TRBJ2-5|NA|TRBV6-1|TRBD1
CASTGQGREWGTQYF
TGTGCCAGCACCGGACAGGGGAGGGAGTGGGGGACCCAGTACTTC
>TRBJ2-1|few|TRBV28|TRBD1
CASSLRQGLYNEQFF
TGTGCCAGCAGTTTAAGACAGGGTTTGTACAATGAGCAGTTCTTC
>TRBJ2-1|NA|TRBV6-6|TRBD2
CASSPRTSSNEQFF
TGTGCCAGCAGTCCGCGGACTAGCAGCAATGAGCAGTTCTTC
>TRBJ1-5|NA|TRBV19|NA
CASTPLVGQSNQPQHF
TGTGCCAGTACCCCCTTAGTAGGGCAGAGCAATCAGCCCCAGCATTTT
>TRBJ2-4|NA|TRBV27|NA
CASSWDSSNIQYF
TGTGCCAGCAGTTGGGATAGCTCAAACATTCAGTACTTC
>TRBJ1-5|NA|TRBV30|NA
CAWSVSRARLVAQPQHF
TGTGCCTGGAGTGTAAGCAGGGCTCGGCTCGTCGCTCAGCCCCAGCATTTT
>TRBJ2-2|NA|TRBV2|TRBD1
CASSSNRGSNTGELFF
TGTGCCAGCAGTTCGAACAGGGGGTCGAACACCGGGGAGCTGTTTTTT
>TRBJ2-7|once|TRBV5-6|TRBD2
CASRTGGTLYEQYF
TGTGCCAGCAGGACGGGGGGGACCCTCTACGAGCAGTACTTC
>TRBJ2-1|NA|TRBV18|TRBD2
CASSLPGWREIMDEQFF
TGTGCCAGCTCACTTCCAGGATGGCGGGAGATTATGGATGAGCAGTTCTTC
>TRBJ2-6|NA|TRBV7-2|NA
CASSLAPTSGANVLTF
TGTGCCAGCAGCCTAGCCCCTACCTCTGGGGCCAACGTCCTGACTTTC
>TRBJ2-5|NA|TRBV28|NA
CASARVLETQYF
TGTGCCAGCGCCAGAGTTTTGGAGACCCAGTACTTC
>TRBJ2-5|NA|TRBV7-9|NA
CASSLVGRIQETQYF
TGTGCCAGCAGCTTAGTAGGGCGGATCCAAGAGACCCAGTACTTC
>TRBJ1-5|NA|TRBV6-5|TRBD1
CANIQGESNQPQHF
TGTGCCAACATACAGGGGGAGAGCAATCAGCCCCAGCATTTT
>TRBJ2-7|NA|TRBV30|NA
CAWSVQSSYEQYF
TGTGCCTGGAGTGTACAGTCCTCCTACGAGCAGTACTTC
>TRBJ2-1|NA|TRBV11-3|NA
CASSLDTGSYNEQFF
TGTGCCAGCAGCTTAGACACGGGTTCCTACAATGAGCAGTTCTTC
>TRBJ1-1|NA|TRBV30|NA
CACRLGTANTEAFF
TGTGCCTGTCGCCTCGGGACGGCGAACACTGAAGCTTTCTTT
>TRBJ2-3|NA|TRBV29-1|NA
CSVEGLAGVQDTQYF
TGCAGCGTTGAGGGCCTGGCAGGCGTCCAGGATACGCAGTATTTT
>TRBJ2-7|NA|TRBV14|NA
CASSQIGGLTYEQYF
TGTGCCAGCAGCCAAATAGGGGGACTTACTTACGAGCAGTACTTC
>TRBJ2-2|NA|TRBV11-2|NA
CASSLQGYTGELFF
TGTGCCAGCAGCTTACAGGGGTACACCGGGGAGCTGTTTTTT
>TRBJ1-1|few|TRBV18|NA
CASSPRKMNTEAFF
TGTGCCAGCTCACCGAGAAAAATGAACACTGAAGCTTTCTTT
>TRBJ2-7|NA|TRBV7-2|TRBD1
CASSLGTGTGTYEQYF
TGTGCCAGCAGCTTAGGGACCGGGACAGGGACCTACGAGCAGTACTTC
>TRBJ2-7|NA|TRBV28|TRBD2
CASSLVAGGAYEQYF
TGTGCCAGCAGTTTAGTAGCGGGAGGGGCCTACGAGCAGTACTTC
>TRBJ2-1|NA|TRBV5-6|TRBD2
CASSGRVPNEQFF
TGTGCCAGCAGCGGGAGGGTGCCCAATGAGCAGTTCTTC
>TRBJ2-7|NA|TRBV6-6|NA
CASSFRKSEQYF
TGTGCCAGCAGTTTTCGTAAAAGCGAGCAGTACTTC
>TRBJ1-1|NA|TRBV7-3|NA
CASSPQPGATEAFF
TGTGCCAGCAGTCCGCAACCAGGGGCCACTGAAGCTTTCTTT
>TRBJ1-2|NA|TRBV6-5|NA
CASSYSGTRTGYTF
TGTGCCAGCAGTTACTCAGGGACAAGGACCGGCTACACCTTC
>TRBJ1-1|few|TRBV30|NA
CAWSRQPEAFF
TGTGCCTGGAGCCGACAGCCTGAAGCTTTCTTT
>TRBJ1-4|NA|TRBV6-5|TRBD1
CASSYTGTGQEKLFF
TGTGCCAGCAGTTACACCGGGACAGGGCAAGAAAAACTGTTTTTT
>TRBJ1-3|NA|TRBV9|NA
CASSRTVPTSGNTIYF
TGTGCCAGCAGCCGGACAGTCCCCACCTCTGGAAACACCATATATTTT
>TRBJ1-3|NA|TRBV30|TRBD1
CAWSDLNRGYGNTIYF
TGTGCCTGGAGTGATCTAAACAGGGGATACGGAAACACCATATATTTT
>TRBJ2-7|NA|TRBV5-1|NA
CASSLQEGEQYF
TGCGCCAGCAGCTTACAGGAGGGCGAGCAGTACTTC
>TRBJ1-2|NA|TRBV7-2|NA
CASSLGTYGYTF
TGTGCCAGCAGCTTGGGGACCTATGGCTACACCTTC
>TRBJ1-3|NA|TRBV2|TRBD1
CASSDWDSFGNTIYF
TGTGCCAGCAGTGATTGGGACAGCTTTGGGAACACCATATATTTT
>TRBJ2-2|NA|TRBV6-1|TRBD1
CASRTGFGWLFF
TGTGCCAGCCGGACAGGGTTTGGTTGGCTGTTTTTT
>TRBJ1-5|NA|TRBV2|TRBD1
CASSWGQASNQPQHF
TGTGCCAGCAGTTGGGGACAGGCTAGCAATCAGCCCCAGCATTTT
>TRBJ2-7|NA|TRBV6-1|NA
CASSEDPPMGYF
TGTGCCAGCAGTGAAGACCCACCTATGGGGTACTTC
>TRBJ1-5|NA|TRBV9|TRBD1
CASSPRTGEGQPQHF
TGTGCCAGCAGCCCGAGGACAGGGGAAGGGCAGCCCCAGCATTTT
>TRBJ2-1|NA|TRBV27|TRBD2
CASTGLAGGYEQFF
TGTGCCAGCACCGGACTAGCGGGAGGCTATGAGCAGTTCTTC
>TRBJ1-3|few|TRBV15|NA
CATQEQSGNTIYF
TGTGCCACCCAGGAACAGTCAGGAAACACCATATATTTT
>TRBJ2-6|NA|TRBV5-1|NA
CASNPGPSGANVLTF
TGCGCCAGCAATCCAGGTCCCTCTGGGGCCAACGTCCTGACTTTC